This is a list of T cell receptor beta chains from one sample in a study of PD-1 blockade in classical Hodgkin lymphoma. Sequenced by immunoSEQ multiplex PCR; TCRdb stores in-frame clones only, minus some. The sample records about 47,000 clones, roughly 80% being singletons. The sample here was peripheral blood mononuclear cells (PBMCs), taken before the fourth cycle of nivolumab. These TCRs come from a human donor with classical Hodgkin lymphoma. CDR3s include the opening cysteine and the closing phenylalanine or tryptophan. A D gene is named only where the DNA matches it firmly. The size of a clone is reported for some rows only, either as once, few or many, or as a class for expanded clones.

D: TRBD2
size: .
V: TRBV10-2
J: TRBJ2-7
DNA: TGCGCCGGAGCCTACGGACTAGCGGGAGTCGGCGAGCAGTACTTC
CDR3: CAGAYGLAGVGEQYF

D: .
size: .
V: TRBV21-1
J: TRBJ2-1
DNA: TGTGCCAGCAGATTGATGGGACCGGAGAAGGCTTACAATGAGCAGTTCTTC
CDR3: CASRLMGPEKAYNEQFF

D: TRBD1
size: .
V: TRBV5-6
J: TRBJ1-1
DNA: TGTGCCAGCAGCTTCAGGGGGAGCGGGTCCACTGAAGCTTTCTTT
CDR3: CASSFRGSGSTEAFF

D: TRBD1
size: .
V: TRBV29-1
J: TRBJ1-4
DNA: TGCAGCGTTTTAACCGGGACAGAACTGTTTTTT
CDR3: CSVLTGTELFF

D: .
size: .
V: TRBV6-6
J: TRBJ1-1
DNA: TGTGCCAGCAGTTACACGGGGGGCGAAGCTTTCTTT
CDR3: CASSYTGGEAFF

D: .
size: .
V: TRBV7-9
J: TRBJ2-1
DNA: TGTGCCAGCAGCTTAGACGGTCCCAGAAGCACTGAGCAGTTCTTC
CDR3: CASSLDGPRSTEQFF

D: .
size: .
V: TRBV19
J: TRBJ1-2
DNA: TGTGCCAGTAGTATGGGCCAGGGAGGTCGGGGGGGCTACACCTTC
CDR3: CASSMGQGGRGGYTF

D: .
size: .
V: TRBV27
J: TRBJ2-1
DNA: TGTGCCAGCATGATGTCGACCAACGCCAGGCTGGGTATCCAGTTCTTC
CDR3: CASMMSTNARLGIQFF

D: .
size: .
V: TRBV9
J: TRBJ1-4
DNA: TGTGCCAGCAGCGTAGGGGAGCAGGGAGATGAAAAACTGTTTTTT
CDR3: CASSVGEQGDEKLFF

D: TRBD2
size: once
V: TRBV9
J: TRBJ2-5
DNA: TGTGCCAGCAGCCCCAATAGCGGGAGTCTAGGCGAGACCCAGTACTTC
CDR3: CASSPNSGSLGETQYF

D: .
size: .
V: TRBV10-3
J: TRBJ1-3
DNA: TGTGCCATCAACGCGGGAGTCCGGGGAAACACCATATATTTT
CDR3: CAINAGVRGNTIYF

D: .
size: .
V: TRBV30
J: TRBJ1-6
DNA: TGTGCCTGGAGTGTACAAAGATTCAATTCACCCCTCCACTTT
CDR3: CAWSVQRFNSPLHF

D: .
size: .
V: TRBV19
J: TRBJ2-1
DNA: TGTGCCAGTAGTGGGTCGGGAGCCTACAATGAGCAGTTCTTC
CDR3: CASSGSGAYNEQFF

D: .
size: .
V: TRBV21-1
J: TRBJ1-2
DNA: TGTGCCAGCAGCAGTCTAGGAGGCTACACCTTC
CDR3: CASSSLGGYTF

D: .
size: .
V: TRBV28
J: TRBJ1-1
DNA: TGTGCCAGCGGCGGAGTGACGACTGAAGCTTTCTTT
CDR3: CASGGVTTEAFF

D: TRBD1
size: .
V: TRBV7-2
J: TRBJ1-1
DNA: TGTGCCAGCAGCTTAGCAGGGGGCAGGTCGGCTTTCTTT
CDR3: CASSLAGGRSAFF

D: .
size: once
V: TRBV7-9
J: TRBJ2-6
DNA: TGTGCCAGCAGCTTATTGGGGTCTGGGGCCAACGTCCTGACTTTC
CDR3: CASSLLGSGANVLTF

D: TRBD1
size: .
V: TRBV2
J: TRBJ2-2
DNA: TGTGCCAGTCAGGACAGGGGTAACACCGGGGAGCTGTTTTTT
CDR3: CASQDRGNTGELFF

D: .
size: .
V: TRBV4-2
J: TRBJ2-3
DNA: TGTGCCAGCAGCCAAGGCAAGGTGGATACGCAGTATTTT
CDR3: CASSQGKVDTQYF

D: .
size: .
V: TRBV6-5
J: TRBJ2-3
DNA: TGTGCCAGCAGCCCGGGATGGACTGCAGATACGCAGTATTTT
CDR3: CASSPGWTADTQYF

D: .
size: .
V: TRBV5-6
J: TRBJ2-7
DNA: TGTGCCAGCAGCTTTCGGGCCACGGGGGCATCCTACGAGCAGTACTTC
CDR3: CASSFRATGASYEQYF

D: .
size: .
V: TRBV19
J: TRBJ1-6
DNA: TGTGCCAGTAGCAGGGAGATCTCCTATAATTCACCCCTCCACTTT
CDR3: CASSREISYNSPLHF

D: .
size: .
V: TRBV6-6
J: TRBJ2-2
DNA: TGTGCCAGCAGTTACTCGCGCCTGGGGAACACCGGGGAGCTGTTTTTT
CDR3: CASSYSRLGNTGELFF

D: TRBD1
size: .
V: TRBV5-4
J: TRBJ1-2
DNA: TGTGCCAGCAGCTTGGACGACCCCCGGGCAGGGGGGTCCGCTAACTATGGCTACACCTTC
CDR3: CASSLDDPRAGGSANYGYTF

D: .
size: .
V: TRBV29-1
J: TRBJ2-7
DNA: TGCAGCGTTGCCTTCGCGCCTAGCTCACAGCACGAGCAGTACTTC
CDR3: CSVAFAPSSQHEQYF

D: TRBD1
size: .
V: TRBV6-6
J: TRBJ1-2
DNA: TGTGCCAGCAGTTCCTGGATAACGGACAGGGACTATGGCTACACCTTC
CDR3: CASSSWITDRDYGYTF

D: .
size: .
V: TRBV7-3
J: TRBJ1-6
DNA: TGTGCCAGCAGCGATGGTTCTAATTCACCCCTCCACTTT
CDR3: CASSDGSNSPLHF

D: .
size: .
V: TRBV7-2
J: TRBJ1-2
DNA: TGTGCCAGCAGCCCCGTGGGGGGTTTTAGTGGTGGCTACACCTTC
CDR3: CASSPVGGFSGGYTF

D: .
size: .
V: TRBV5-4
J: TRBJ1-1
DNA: TGTGCCAGCAGCTTGGCGGCCGCGGTGATGAACACTGAAGCTTTCTTT
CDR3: CASSLAAAVMNTEAFF

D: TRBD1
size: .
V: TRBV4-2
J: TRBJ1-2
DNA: TGTGCCAGCAGCCGAGAAGCCAACAGGGGGGTGGACTATGGCTACACCTTC
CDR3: CASSREANRGVDYGYTF

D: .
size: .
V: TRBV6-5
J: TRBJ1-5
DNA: TGTGCCAGCAGTTACTCGGGGGTAAATCAGCCCCAGCATTTT
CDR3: CASSYSGVNQPQHF

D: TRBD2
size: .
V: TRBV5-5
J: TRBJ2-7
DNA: TGTGCCAGCCTTCGGCTAGCGGGGGCCTCCTACGAGCAGTACTTC
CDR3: CASLRLAGASYEQYF

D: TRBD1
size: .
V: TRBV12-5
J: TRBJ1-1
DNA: TGTGCTAGTGCTCTAACAGGGGGCTTGACTGAAGCTTTCTTT
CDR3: CASALTGGLTEAFF

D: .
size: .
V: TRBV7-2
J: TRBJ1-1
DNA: TGTGCCAGCAGCTTCCTGATGTGGGGGACGAACACTGAAGCTTTCTTT
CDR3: CASSFLMWGTNTEAFF

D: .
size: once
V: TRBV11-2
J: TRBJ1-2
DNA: TGTGCCAGCAGCGGCCGCGACGGGCTAAACTATGGCTACACCTTC
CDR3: CASSGRDGLNYGYTF

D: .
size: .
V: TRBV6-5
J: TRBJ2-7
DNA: TGTGCCAGCAGCCCCAGGGTAACCAGCGACGAGCAGTACTTC
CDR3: CASSPRVTSDEQYF

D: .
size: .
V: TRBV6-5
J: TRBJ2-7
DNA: TGTGCCAGCAGCAGAACCCGGGACCAGACCTACGAGCAGTACTTC
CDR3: CASSRTRDQTYEQYF

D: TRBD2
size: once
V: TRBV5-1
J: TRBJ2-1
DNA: TGCGCCAGCAGCTGGACTAGCGGGGATTACAATGAGCAGTTCTTC
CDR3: CASSWTSGDYNEQFF

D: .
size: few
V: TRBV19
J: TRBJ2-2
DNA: TGTGCCAGTAGTATCCCAGGGACCGGGGAGCTGTTTTTT
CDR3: CASSIPGTGELFF

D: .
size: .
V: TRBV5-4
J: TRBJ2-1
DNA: TGTGCCAGCAGCCCCCGAAGGAGTGGTTACAATGAGCAGTTCTTC
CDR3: CASSPRRSGYNEQFF

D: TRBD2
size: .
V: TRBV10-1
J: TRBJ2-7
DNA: TGCGCCAGCAGTGAGTCGGGCGGGGGTAGCCTCGGCGAGCAGTACTTC
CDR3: CASSESGGGSLGEQYF

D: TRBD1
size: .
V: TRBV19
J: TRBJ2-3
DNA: TGTGCCAGTAGTGAGGACAGGGGAGGGACAGATACGCAGTATTTT
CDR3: CASSEDRGGTDTQYF

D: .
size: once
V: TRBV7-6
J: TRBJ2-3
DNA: TGTGCCAGCAGTCCGAGGGGGAGCACAGATACGCAGTATTTT
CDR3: CASSPRGSTDTQYF

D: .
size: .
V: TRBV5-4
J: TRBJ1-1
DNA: TGTGCCAGCAGCTCTGGGACACTAGGGACGGGAGCCACTGAAGCTTTCTTT
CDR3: CASSSGTLGTGATEAFF

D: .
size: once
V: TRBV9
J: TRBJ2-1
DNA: TGTGCCAGCAGCGTAGGATCTCCTGCGGCTAACCCGGGGGAGCAGTTCTTC
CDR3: CASSVGSPAANPGEQFF

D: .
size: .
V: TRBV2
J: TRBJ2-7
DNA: TGTGCCAGCAGCGCAAGATTGGCCAGCGGGTACTTC
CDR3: CASSARLASGYF

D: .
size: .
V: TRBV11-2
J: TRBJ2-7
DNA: TGTGCCAGCAGCTTAGAGGGGGGGACACTCACCTACGAGCAGTACTTC
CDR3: CASSLEGGTLTYEQYF